What follows are 2 T cell receptor beta chains derived from one specimen sequenced in a study of T cells expressing NK-cell markers. TCRdb reanalyzed the 5' RACE reads and collapses them to one entry per CDR3 protein, without DNA. This sample contains about 21,000 distinct CDR3 sequences. Material: blood T cells: a sorted CD56 or NKG2C T cell subset, CD4+ or CD8+ T cells, or bulk PBMC T cells (not recorded which). The receptors were gathered from a man aged 18-75 years in good health.

J is TRBJ2-3 and V is TRBV5-1. From germline, CDR1 is SGHRS and CDR2 YFSETQ. The CDR3 length is 13 residues. CDR3 sequence reads: CASSFPSTDTQYF.

The chain has TRBV9 and TRBJ1-1; as DNA is missing, the TRBD1 call by TCRdb cannot be tested. The CDR3 has 18 residues. Per germline, CDR1 SGDLS and CDR2 YYNGEE. CDR3 amino acids: CASSPLTGNRRGNTEAFF.